The 17 T cell receptor beta chains below come from one sample, sequenced in a study of radiotherapy plus CTLA-4 blockade in lung cancer. Data came from immunoSEQ multiplex PCR; TCRdb stores just in-frame clones and leaves some out. The table records 80,000 to 95,000 clones, 80% to 85% of them present only once. The material was peripheral blood, obtained from a patient treated with radiotherapy plus ipilimumab. Receptors originate from a human donor with non-small cell lung cancer who had stable disease on radiotherapy plus ipilimumab.

The rearrangement links TRBV27 to TRBJ1-2; no clear D gene. Trimming cost V 6 bases and J 1 base, with 15 bases left between them. Germline V gives CDR1 MNHEY, CDR2 SMNVEV (reference sequence). CDR3 size: 15 residues. Here the CDR3 reads CASSRRPTDNYGYTF. CDR3 coding DNA: TGTGCCAGCAGCCGCCGACCCACAGATAACTATGGCTACACCTTC.

The chain links TRBV18 to TRBJ2-7; the D is unclear. Germline-derived CDR1 and CDR2 are KGHSH and LQKENI. V lost 6 bases and J 4 bases, leaving 7 bases between the germline ends. The CDR3 contains 11 residues. The CDR3 protein is CASSPQYEQYF. In nucleotides, the CDR3 is TGTGCCAGCTCCCCGCAGTACGAGCAGTACTTC.

The chain joins TRBV16 to TRBJ1-2; D is unclear. Germline V gene lookup returns CDR1 KGHSY and CDR2 FQNENV. Trimming left V 5 bases short and J 4 bases short, with 23 bases between. The CDR3 has 17 residues. CDR3 residues: CASSSSLIVRKTYGYTF. As DNA, the CDR3 is TGTGCCAGCAGCTCCTCTCTGATCGTTAGAAAGACCTATGGCTACACCTTC.

The rearrangement joins TRBV13 to TRBJ2-6; a weak D match, TRBD1 (5 bases). Trimming removed 4 bases at V and 2 bases at J, with 9 bases between. In germline, CDR1 is PRHDT, CDR2 FYEKMQ (reference sequence). The CDR3 has 15 amino acids. The CDR3 DNA is TGTGCCAGCAGCTCCAGGGTAGCTGGGGCCAACGTCCTGACTTTC. It yields the protein CASSSRVAGANVLTF.

The rearrangement joins TRBV9 to TRBJ1-5, with D tentatively TRBD1 (5 bases). Germline CDR1 is SGDLS and CDR2 is YYNGEE. CDR3 length: 14 amino acids. The ends were cut back, 0 bases at V and 6 bases at J, with 10 bases in the middle. The CDR3 loop reads CASSVAGTAQPQHF. Here the CDR3 DNA reads TGTGCCAGCAGCGTAGCAGGGACGGCTCAGCCCCAGCATTTT.

This clone was detected only once. The V and J genes are TRBV21-1 and TRBJ2-6; TRBD1 reflects the table's D call only, with no check against the DNA. TRBV21-1 is classified as a pseudogene. The CDR3 runs 20 residues. The CDR3 DNA is TGTGCCAGCAGCAAGACTCTACAGGGCTATAGGGGCTCTGGGGCCAACGTCCTGACTTTC. This translates into CASSKTLQGYRGSGANVLTF.

This chain joins TRBV7-8 and TRBJ2-1, with 14 bases that match TRBD2. CDR3 size: 17 residues. The germline V gene has CDR1 SGHVS and CDR2 FQNEAQ. With V trimmed by 5 bases and J by 5 bases, 8 bases remained unmatched. The CDR3 DNA follows: TGTGCCAGCAGCCCTCGACTAGCGGGGGGGTATAACAATGAGCAGTTCTTC. Amino acids: CASSPRLAGGYNNEQFF.

This clone was counted between two and nine times. CDR3 loop: CAFKDRGNEKLFF. The CDR3 DNA is TGTGCCTTTAAGGACAGGGGAAATGAAAAACTGTTTTTT. V is TRBV30 and J is TRBJ1-4; 9 bases map to TRBD1. The J segment lost 5 bases and the V segment lost 7 bases, leaving 5 bases of the junction unmatched. The germline V gene encodes CDR1 GTSNPN and CDR2 SVGIG (reference sequence). The CDR3 has 13 amino acids.

The V and J genes are TRBV6-5 and TRBJ1-2; the match to TRBD1 covers 8 bases. Per germline, CDR1 MNHEY and CDR2 SVGAGI. There are 13 residues in the CDR3. Unmatched junction bases numbered 3, after V lost 5 bases and J lost 4 bases. The CDR3 sequence: CASSRTGPYGYTF. Written as DNA, the CDR3 is TGTGCCAGCAGTAGGACAGGGCCCTATGGCTACACCTTC.

The genes are TRBV9 and TRBJ2-3, with D tentatively TRBD2 (6 bases). The germline V gene encodes CDR1 SGDLS and CDR2 YYNGEE. V was trimmed by 6 bases and J by 2 bases, leaving 19 bases between them. The CDR3 is made up of 16 amino acids. CDR3 residues: CASTPRGEALTDTQYF. In DNA form, the CDR3 reads TGTGCCAGCACCCCCAGAGGGGAGGCCCTCACAGATACGCAGTATTTT.

This clone came up a few times. This rearrangement joins TRBV6-6 to TRBJ2-7, with 11 nucleotides matching TRBD2. Trimming at V came to 6 bases and at J to 5 bases, leaving 12 bases not matched to a gene. CDR1 and CDR2 (germline): MNHNY, SVGAGI (reference sequence). There are 16 residues in the CDR3. The CDR3, as DNA: TGTGCCAGCAGCACCTATCTTAGCGGGAGGGAGAACGAGCAGTACTTC. Translating gives CASSTYLSGRENEQYF.

The V and J genes are TRBV18 and TRBJ2-1; D unclear. Trimming pared 2 bases from V and 6 bases from J, leaving 14 bases between. The CDR3 consists of 15 residues. The germline CDR1 and CDR2 sequences are KGHSH and LQKENI. In DNA form, the CDR3 reads TGTGCCAGCTCACCAGGGCAGCAGAGTAGCAATGAGCAGTTCTTC. It yields the protein CASSPGQQSSNEQFF.

The V call is TRBV2, the J call TRBJ1-5; D not resolved. CDR1 is SNHLY, CDR2 FYNNEI, per germline. This CDR3 contains 14 residues. V was trimmed by 6 bases and J by 13 bases, leaving 22 bases between them. The CDR3 spells CASSPRLVDIAQHF. In nucleotides, the CDR3 is TGTGCCAGCAGCCCACGGTTGGTCGATATCGCACAGCATTTT. Combining the CDR3 with reference TRBV2 and TRBJ1-5 gives the whole variable domain EPEVTQTPSHQVTQMGQEVILRCVPISNHLYFYWYRQILGQKVEFLVSFYNNEISEKSEIFDDQFSVERPDGSNFTLKIRSTKLEDSAMYFCASSPRLVDIAQHFGDGTRLSIL.

The V and J genes are TRBV7-9 and TRBJ2-5; D gene ambiguous. Germline assignment: CDR1 SEHNR and CDR2 FQNEAQ (reference sequence). Trimming shortened V by 4 bases and J by 1 base, and 10 bases separated the two germline ends. The CDR3 loop spans 14 amino acids. The CDR3 loop reads CASSSWSAQETQYF. CDR3 nucleotide sequence: TGTGCCAGCAGCTCGTGGAGTGCCCAAGAGACCCAGTACTTC.

This rearrangement joins TRBV2 to TRBJ1-5; 9 nucleotides match TRBD1. This CDR3 has 15 residues. V dropped 6 bases and J dropped 7; count of bases not matched to a gene: 10. Germline CDR1 reads SNHLY; CDR2 reads FYNNEI. The CDR3 nucleotides read TGTGCCAGCAGCGCATTTACAGGGGGCGGGCAGCCCCAGCATTTT. Encoded protein: CASSAFTGGGQPQHF.

The rearrangement links TRBV6-5 to TRBJ2-1, with D perhaps assigned TRBD1 or TRBD2 (5 bases each). The CDR3 extends over 14 amino acids. Germline CDR1 is MNHEY and CDR2 is SVGAGI. Trimming shortened V by 7 bases and J by 6 bases, and 16 bases separated the two germline ends. The CDR3 region has the DNA TGTGCCAGCATGGGGGAAATGAGTGGCAATGAGCAGTTCTTC. Translated, it gives CASMGEMSGNEQFF.

In this sample, this clone turned up a few times. The chain joins TRBV9 to TRBJ2-5; D may match TRBD1 or TRBD2 (5 bases each). The CDR3 is 14 residues long. Looked up from germline, CDR1 is SGDLS and CDR2 is YYNGEE. Trimming took off 4 bases at V and 4 bases at J, with 14 bases between the two ends. The CDR3 reads CASSYGRGRETQYF. The CDR3 DNA follows: TGTGCCAGCAGCTATGGAAGGGGACGAGAGACCCAGTACTTC.